This T cell receptor (beta chain) came from a study of radiotherapy plus CTLA-4 blockade in lung cancer. Overall study: Patients showed objective responses in about 20% of cases and disease control in about 30%.

Study findings and constraints: After treatment with radiotherapy plus ipilimumab, TCR clones that came from the tumor expanded in blood. Early blood T cell clone dynamics, with interferon-beta, were reported to best predict response.

There are a few counts of this clone. Its specificity is unknown. J lost 6 bases, V lost 5 bases, and 0 bases had no gene match. Looked up from germline, CDR1 is MDHEN and CDR2 is SYDVKM. This CDR3 has 12 amino acids. TCRdb keeps only in-frame clones here, not all; method: immunoSEQ multiplex PCR. The sample shows fewer than 65,000 clones, about four fifths of them seen only once. The source material was peripheral blood, sampled from a patient treated with radiotherapy plus ipilimumab. The chain carries TRBV28 and TRBJ2-7, with 11 bases aligning to TRBD2. The TCR comes from a human donor with non-small cell lung cancer whose response to radiotherapy plus ipilimumab could not be evaluated. The CDR3 DNA sequence: TGTGCCAGCAGTGGACTAGCGGGCGAGCAGTACTTC. This sequence encodes CASSGLAGEQYF.